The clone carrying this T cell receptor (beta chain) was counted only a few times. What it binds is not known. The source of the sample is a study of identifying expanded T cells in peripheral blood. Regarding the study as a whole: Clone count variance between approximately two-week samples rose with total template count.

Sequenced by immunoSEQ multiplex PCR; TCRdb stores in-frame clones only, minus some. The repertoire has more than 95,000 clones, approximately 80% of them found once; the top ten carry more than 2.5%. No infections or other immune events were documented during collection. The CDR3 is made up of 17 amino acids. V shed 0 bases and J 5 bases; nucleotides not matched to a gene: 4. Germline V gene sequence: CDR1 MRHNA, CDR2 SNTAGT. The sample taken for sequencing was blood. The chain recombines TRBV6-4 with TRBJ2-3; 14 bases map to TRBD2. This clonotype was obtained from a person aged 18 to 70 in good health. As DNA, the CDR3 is TGTGCCAGCAGTGACTCCGGGACTAGCGGGGGAATAGATACGCAGTATTTT. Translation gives CASSDSGTSGGIDTQYF.